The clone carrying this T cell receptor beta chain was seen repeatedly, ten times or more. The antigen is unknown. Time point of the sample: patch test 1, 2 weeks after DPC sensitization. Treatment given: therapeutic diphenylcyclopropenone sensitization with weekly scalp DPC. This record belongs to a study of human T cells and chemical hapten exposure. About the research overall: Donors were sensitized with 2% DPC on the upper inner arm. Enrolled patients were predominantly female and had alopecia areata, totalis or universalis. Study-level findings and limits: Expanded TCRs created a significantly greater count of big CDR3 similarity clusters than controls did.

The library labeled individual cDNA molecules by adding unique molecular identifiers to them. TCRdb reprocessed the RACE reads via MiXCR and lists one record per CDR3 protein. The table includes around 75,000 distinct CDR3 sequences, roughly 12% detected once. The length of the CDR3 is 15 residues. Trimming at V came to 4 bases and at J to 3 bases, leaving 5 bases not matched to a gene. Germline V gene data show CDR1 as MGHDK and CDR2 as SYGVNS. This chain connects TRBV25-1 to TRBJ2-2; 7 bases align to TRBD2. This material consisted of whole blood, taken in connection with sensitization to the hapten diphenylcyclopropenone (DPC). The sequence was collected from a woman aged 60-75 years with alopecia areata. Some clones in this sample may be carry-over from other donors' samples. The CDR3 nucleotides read TGTGCCAGCAGTGTACTGGGGGGGGACACCGGGGAGCTGTTTTTT. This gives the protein CASSVLGGDTGELFF.